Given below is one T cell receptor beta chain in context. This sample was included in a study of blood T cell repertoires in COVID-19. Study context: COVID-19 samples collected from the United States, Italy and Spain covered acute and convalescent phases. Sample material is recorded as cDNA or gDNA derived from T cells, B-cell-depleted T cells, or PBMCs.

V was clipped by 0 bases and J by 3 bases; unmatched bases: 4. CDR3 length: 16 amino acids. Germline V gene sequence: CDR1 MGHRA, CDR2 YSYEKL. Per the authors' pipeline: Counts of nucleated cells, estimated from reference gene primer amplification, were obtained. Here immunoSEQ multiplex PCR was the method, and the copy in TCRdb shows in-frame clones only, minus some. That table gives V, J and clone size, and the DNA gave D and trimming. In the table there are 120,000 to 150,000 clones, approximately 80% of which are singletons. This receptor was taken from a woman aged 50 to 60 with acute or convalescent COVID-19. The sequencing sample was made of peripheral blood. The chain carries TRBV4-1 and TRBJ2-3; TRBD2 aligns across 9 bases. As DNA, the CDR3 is TGCGCCAGCAGCCAAGAGCCAGCGGGGGGAACAGATACGCAGTATTTT. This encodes CASSQEPAGGTDTQYF.